Sequencing of this TCR beta chain was carried out in a study of liver allograft versus peripheral blood T cells. About the research overall: Comparative analysis was performed on T cell receptor repertoires from transplanted livers and from recipients' peripheral blood. Study-wide findings and caveats: Intragraft T cell receptor repertoires of liver allografts were reportedly distinct from those in peripheral blood.

TCRdb itself ran the reads through MiXCR, one entry per CDR3 protein. Seen here are several thousand distinct CDR3 sequences, approximately 15% observed once, and the top ten hold nearly 3%. CDR1 is KGHDR and CDR2 is SFDVKD in the germline V gene. The V end lost 4 bases, the J end lost 0 bases, and 6 bases lay between the germline ends. This CDR3 region has 14 residues. Relative to its sample, this clonotype is medium-sized. Its specificity is unknown. The sequence was obtained from a human patient who had a liver transplant. The graft donor may have given rise to some T cells. V and J are TRBV24-1 and TRBJ2-1; D remains unclear. In DNA form, the CDR3 reads TGTGCCACCAGTGACTCGGCCTCCTACAATGAGCAGTTCTTC. This translates into CATSDSASYNEQFF.